One sample yielded the 20 T cell receptor beta chains listed below, sequenced in a study of T cell repertoires in aging, cancer and after chemotherapy. Multiplex touch-down PCR with TRB-A/B primers amplified rearranged V-D-J TRB sequences. TCRdb reanalysed the multiplex PCR reads using MiXCR and keeps one entry per CDR3 protein. The data contain 2,000 to 3,000 distinct CDR3 sequences, about a quarter of them singletons. TCR beta rearrangements were amplified from peripheral blood genomic DNA. Material for sequencing was blood. The receptors here all came from a human donor with a solid tumor.

This clonotype has a handful of counts. The V call is TRBV20-1, the J call TRBJ1-1; D is ambiguous. The CDR3 sequence is 11 residues long. Between the trimmed V and J ends, which lost 6 bases and 7 bases, there was a span of 12 bases. CDR1 and CDR2 from the germline V gene are DFQATT and SNEGSKA (reference sequence). The CDR3 DNA is TGCAGTGCCCTAGGTGGTAATGAAGCTTTCTTT. Protein product: CSALGGNEAFF.

This clonotype is labeled medium-sized. The V and J genes are TRBV19 and TRBJ1-5; the D is unclear. Germline V gene data show CDR1 as LNHDA and CDR2 as SQIVND (reference sequence). V lost 6 bases, J lost 1 base, and 10 bases lay in between. The CDR3 length is 14 residues. As DNA, the CDR3 is TGTGCCAGTAGCCAACAGTCGAGCAATCAGCCCCAGCATTTT. Translated: CASSQQSSNQPQHF.

V and J are TRBV27 and TRBJ2-5, with 11 bases that match TRBD2. The CDR3 contains 15 residues. Per the germline V gene, CDR1 is MNHEY and CDR2 is SMNVEV (reference sequence). Trimming removed 5 bases from V and 4 bases from J; junction bases left unmatched: 6. CDR3 bases: TGTGCCAGCAGTCCTTTAACTAGCGGGAGAGAGACCCAGTACTTC. Protein product: CASSPLTSGRETQYF.

The chain links TRBV18 to TRBJ1-1, with 7 nucleotides matching TRBD1. CDR1 KGHSH and CDR2 LQKENI come from the germline V gene. V trimming: 9 bases; J trimming: 5 bases; junction bases outside the gene matches: 9. The CDR3 length is 13 residues. This CDR3 is CASVRGVRTEAFF. In DNA form, the CDR3 reads TGTGCCAGTGTCAGGGGGGTCAGGACTGAAGCTTTCTTT.

This clonotype came up a few times. This sequence joins TRBV7-9 and TRBJ2-7, with 10 bases identical to TRBD1. With 3 bases clipped from V and 2 bases from J, the junction kept 4 bases outside the gene matches. This CDR3 is 15 amino acids long. In germline, CDR1 is SEHNR, CDR2 FQNEAQ (reference sequence). CDR3 residues: CASSLVGQGAYEQYF. CDR3 DNA: TGTGCCAGCAGCTTGGTCGGACAGGGGGCCTACGAGCAGTACTTC.

This clonotype was picked up a small number of times. The chain is built from TRBV15 and TRBJ2-2, with 8 bases that match TRBD2. J gave up 5 bases and V 1 base, and 9 bases lay outside the gene matches. Germline CDR1 and CDR2: LNHNV and YYDKDF (reference sequence). The CDR3 consists of 17 residues. CDR3 loop: CATSRGSGSKRTGELFF. CDR3 coding DNA: TGTGCCACCAGCAGAGGAAGCGGGAGTAAGCGGACCGGGGAGCTGTTTTTT.

The CDR3, as DNA: TGTGCCAGCAGTGGGGGCGGGAATAGCAATCAGCCCCAGCATTTT. This translates into CASSGGGNSNQPQHF. J is TRBJ1-5 and V is TRBV2, with a weak D call TRBD1 (5 bases). V was cut by 4 bases and J by 0 bases, with 10 bases left in between. The germline gives CDR1 SNHLY, CDR2 FYNNEI. This CDR3 contains 15 residues.

This clonotype is medium-sized in the sample. The junction shows a germline mismatch at one end, possibly a read error. V gene TRBV12-3 or TRBV12-4 combines with J gene TRBJ1-6; TRBD1 might be the D (6 bases). This CDR3 is 11 amino acids long. The CDR3 loop is CASRYAGQLCF. CDR3 in DNA: TGTGCCAGCAGATATGCCGGACAGCTCTGCTTT.

The V and J genes are TRBV6-5 and TRBJ2-3; D gene ambiguous. The CDR3 spans 14 residues. Trimming removed 7 bases at V and 5 bases at J, with 16 bases between. Germline CDR1 is MNHEY and CDR2 is SVGAGI. CDR3 amino acids: CASIPAQLGDTQYF. The CDR3 nucleotides are TGTGCCAGCATTCCGGCCCAACTGGGAGATACGCAGTATTTT.

As concerns this clonotype: This may be a read error, as it is one base from a much larger clone. The CDR3: CASSPITGNYGYIF. In nucleotides, the CDR3 is TGTGCCAGCAGCCCTATTACAGGGAACTATGGCTACATCTTC. This chain uses TRBV11-1 with TRBJ1-2; a weak D match, TRBD1 (6 bases). Germline loops: CDR1 SGHAT, CDR2 FQDESV (reference sequence). CDR3 size: 14 residues.

The V gene is TRBV27, the J gene TRBJ1-1; D call uncertain. CDR1 and CDR2 from the germline V gene are MNHEY and SMNVEV (reference sequence). Trimming removed 5 bases at V and 1 base at J, with 8 bases between. CDR3 length equals 13 residues. The chain's CDR3 is CASSIIKNTEAFF. The CDR3 region has the DNA TGTGCCAGCAGTATAATCAAGAACACTGAAGCTTTCTTT.

V and J are TRBV7-9 and TRBJ1-1; possibly TRBD1 for D (6 bases). V lost 4 bases to trimming and J lost 0 bases, with 12 bases between them. Germline values: CDR1 SEHNR, CDR2 FQNEAQ (reference sequence). The CDR3 is 15 residues long. The CDR3 protein is CASSSRTAMNTEAFF. Written as DNA, the CDR3 is TGTGCCAGCAGCTCCAGGACAGCCATGAACACTGAAGCTTTCTTT.

This clonotype is deemed large. The V and J genes are TRBV29-1 and TRBJ1-4; 9 bases fit TRBD1. This CDR3 comprises 12 residues. Germline loops: CDR1 SQVTM, CDR2 ANQGSEA. V trimming: 2 bases; J trimming: 13 bases; junction bases outside the gene matches: 5. CDR3 nucleotide sequence: TGCAGCGTTGAAAAGGACAGGGGTCGACTGTTTTTT. Residues: CSVEKDRGRLFF.

The chain carries TRBV5-4 and TRBJ1-1; the D gene is possibly TRBD1 (6 bases). With 7 bases removed from V and 1 base from J, the gap between germline ends came to 17 bases. Germline assignment: CDR1 SGHNT and CDR2 YYREEE (reference sequence). This CDR3 is built from 15 residues. The CDR3 nucleotides read TGTGCCAGCCCGGCCCTGCAAGGGGGGAACACTGAAGCTTTCTTT. It encodes CASPALQGGNTEAFF. The whole variable domain, filled in from reference TRBV5-4 and TRBJ1-1, reads ETGVTQSPTHLIKTRGQQVTLRCSSQSGHNTVSWYQQALGQGPQFIFQYYREEENGRGNFPPRFSGLQFPNYSSELNVNALELDDSALYLCASPALQGGNTEAFFGQGTRLTVV.

The chain joins TRBV7-9 to TRBJ1-2; TRBD1 matches 10 bases. With 1 base clipped from V and 3 bases from J, the junction kept 8 bases outside the gene matches. CDR3 size: 17 residues. Per germline, CDR1 SEHNR and CDR2 FQNEAQ (reference sequence). The CDR3 bases are TGTGCCAGCAGCTTAGGGCTGACAGGGGGCCGAGACTATGGCTACACCTTC. It yields the protein CASSLGLTGGRDYGYTF.

The V and J genes are TRBV12-3 or TRBV12-4 and TRBJ2-2; 7 nucleotides align to TRBD2. The CDR3 totals 16 residues. The CDR3 loop reads CASGLETSAAGGELFF. CDR3 sequence (DNA): TGTGCTAGTGGTTTGGAAACTAGCGCCGCAGGAGGGGAGCTGTTTTTT.

The chain couples TRBV5-5 to TRBJ1-1, with D unresolved. CDR1 is SGHKS and CDR2 is YYEKEE in the germline V gene (reference sequence). Trimming left V 3 bases short and J 1 base short, with 22 bases between. The CDR3 sequence is 18 residues long. For the CDR3, the DNA is TGTGCCAGCAGCTCGAAGGGTGGTCGAGTTTATTCGAACACTGAAGCTTTCTTT. Translation gives CASSSKGGRVYSNTEAFF.

The chain links TRBV5-8 to TRBJ1-5; D gene ambiguous. The germline V and J ends were trimmed by 4 bases and 6 bases, with 14 bases remaining between them. This CDR3 spans 14 amino acids. The V gene's germline CDR1 is SGHTS and CDR2 YDEGEE. CDR3 protein: CASSPQTSRQPQHF. The DNA for the CDR3 is TGTGCCAGCAGCCCCCAGACCTCACGTCAGCCCCAGCATTTT. The complete variable domain, with remaining parts taken from reference TRBV5-8 and TRBJ1-5, reads EAGVTQSPTHLIKTRGQQATLRCSPISGHTSVYWYQQALGLGLQFLLWYDEGEERNRGNFPPRFSGRQFPNYSSELNVNALELEDSALYLCASSPQTSRQPQHFGDGTRLSIL.

This clonotype has only a few counts. The V call is TRBV7-3, the J call TRBJ2-7, with TRBD2 identical over 12 bases. This CDR3 has 14 residues. The V gene's germline CDR1 is SGHTA and CDR2 FQGTGA. The trim removed 2 bases at V and 6 bases at J, leaving 2 bases unmatched. For the CDR3, the DNA is TGTGCCAGCAGCTTACGGGGACTAGCGGGCGAGCAGTACTTC. As protein: CASSLRGLAGEQYF.

The chain employs TRBV24-1 and TRBJ2-1; D may be TRBD1 (6 bases). The CDR3 spans 16 residues. Trimming removed 0 bases at V and 0 bases at J, with 8 bases between. CDR1 is KGHDR, CDR2 SFDVKD, per germline. The CDR3 reads CATSDLQGSSYNEQFF. Here the CDR3 DNA reads TGTGCCACCAGTGATTTGCAGGGGAGCTCCTACAATGAGCAGTTCTTC.